Below, 8 T cell receptor beta chains from the same sample are listed, as sequenced in a study of cytomegalovirus exposure and HLA in healthy donors. The PCR was carried out with 60 Vbeta primers and 13 Jbeta primers. Produced via immunoSEQ multiplex PCR; TCRdb's table is partial and in-frame only. The table includes 200,000 or so clones, approximately 84% detected once. The sample consisted of PBMCs. These receptors all stem from a girl under three years old in good health and CMV-seronegative.

The V call is TRBV7-9, the J call TRBJ2-5; D not certain. CDR3 length equals 15 residues. Germline V gene data show CDR1 as SEHNR and CDR2 as FQNEAQ (reference sequence). With 8 bases removed from V and 2 bases from J, the gap between germline ends came to 18 bases. The CDR3 region is CASCDRGNHQETQYF. CDR3 in DNA: TGTGCCAGCTGCGATCGAGGAAATCATCAAGAGACCCAGTACTTC.

The chain recombines TRBV5-4 with TRBJ1-4, with a tentative D call TRBD1 (5 bases). Deletions cut 3 bases from V and 5 bases from J, with 11 bases between. The CDR3 spans 14 residues. The germline gives CDR1 SGHNT, CDR2 YYREEE (reference sequence). The CDR3 nucleotides are TGTGCCAGCAGCTCCTTCGACAGAAATGAAAAACTGTTTTTT. Its protein product is CASSSFDRNEKLFF.

The chain carries TRBV11-3 and TRBJ2-6; 7 nucleotides match TRBD1. Per the germline V gene, CDR1 is SGHNT and CDR2 is YENEEA. CDR3 length: 15 amino acids. The trim removed 2 bases at V and 2 bases at J, leaving 0 bases unmatched. CDR3 in amino acids: CASSLQGAGANVLTF. The CDR3 region has the DNA TGTGCCAGCAGCTTACAGGGGGCTGGGGCCAACGTCCTGACTTTC.

The rearrangement joins TRBV29-1 to TRBJ2-1; weak D call: TRBD2 (6 bases). Trimming took off 6 bases at V and 6 bases at J, with 12 bases between the two ends. In germline, CDR1 is SQVTM, CDR2 ANQGSEA. The CDR3 loop spans 12 amino acids. The CDR3 bases are TGCAGCGTCCGGGACGGGAGCAATGAGCAGTTCTTC. Translated: CSVRDGSNEQFF.

The CDR3 protein is CASSSQGLFQPQHF. The CDR3 DNA is TGTGCCAGCAGCTCACAGGGTTTGTTTCAGCCCCAGCATTTT. The V and J genes are TRBV7-2 and TRBJ1-5; tentatively, D is TRBD1 (6 bases). The CDR3 runs to 14 residues. With 4 bases removed from V and 6 bases from J, the gap between germline ends came to 13 bases. Germline values: CDR1 SGHTA, CDR2 FQGNSA. The whole variable domain, filled in from reference TRBV7-2 and TRBJ1-5, reads GAGVSQSPSNKVTEKGKDVELRCDPISGHTALYWYRQSLGQGLEFLIYFQGNSAPDKSGLPSDRFSAERTGGSVSTLTIQRTQQEDSAVYLCASSSQGLFQPQHFGDGTRLSIL.

The chain uses TRBV11-3 and TRBJ2-2; tentatively, D is TRBD2 (6 bases). V shed 5 bases and J shed 10 bases, with 11 bases lying between them. The V gene's germline CDR1 is SGHNT and CDR2 YENEEA. The CDR3 totals 12 residues. The CDR3 region has the DNA TGTGCCAGCAGCCAGGCGGGGCCGGAGCTGTTTTTT. Encoded protein: CASSQAGPELFF. The entire variable domain, with the rest obtained from reference TRBV11-3 and TRBJ2-2, is as follows: EAGVVQSPRYKIIEKKQPVAFWCNPISGHNTLYWYLQNLGQGPELLIRYENEEAVDDSQLPKDRFSAERLKGVDSTLKIQPAELGDSAVYLCASSQAGPELFFGEGSRLTVL.

The CDR3 loop is CASSLEGARTDTQYF. The CDR3 DNA follows: TGCGCCAGCAGCTTGGAGGGGGCCCGCACAGATACGCAGTATTTT. This sequence joins TRBV5-1 and TRBJ2-3; 7 bases align to TRBD1. The CDR3 runs to 15 residues. In germline, CDR1 is SGHRS, CDR2 YFSETQ. V lost 0 bases, J lost 1 base, and 2 bases stayed unmatched.

V usage is TRBV27 and J usage is TRBJ1-4, with D unclear. V dropped 10 bases and J dropped 3 bases, with 6 bases sitting between them. The CDR3 length is 11 residues. CDR1 and CDR2 (germline): MNHEY, SMNVEV (reference sequence). CDR3 nucleotides: TGTGCCACCCTCTCTAATGAAAAACTGTTTTTT. Its protein is CATLSNEKLFF.